This entry is about one T cell receptor beta chain. The specificity of this receptor is unknown. No quality values exist for individual bases; no much larger clone is one base distant. The CDR3 spans 14 residues, from the cysteine through the phenylalanine. Here the CDR3 DNA is all that survives: 42 bases in frame from base 1. Germline trimming amounts to 3 bases on V and 8 bases on J, with 5 as the count of junction bases outside the gene matches. From a lookup of the germline V gene (reference sequence), CDR1 and CDR2 are DFQATT and SNEGSKA. The sample comes from a study of post-analysis software for immune sequencing data (dated by TCRdb to between 2015 and 2016). About the full investigation: Disease courses on record covered relapsing-remitting, secondary progressive and progressive-relapsing multiple sclerosis, though some patients had no subtype annotation. A subset of samples was prepared in parallel using single-end sample barcoding, then pooled and co-amplified after Illumina adapter ligation. Patient repertoires were compared against ten to twelve previously published healthy control repertoires from donors aged roughly 6 to 26 years. Study-wide findings and limitations: The multiple sclerosis patient group was slightly younger than the control group. Strong co-clustering of samples prepared in the same batch was shown by direct clustering with F measure, prompting a batch-effect correction. Significantly lower normalized Chao1 diversity was found in multiple sclerosis patients than in controls, suggesting substantial peripheral T-cell clonal expansion. Patients showed significantly higher frequencies than controls for about 5 TRBV segments, among them TRBV5-6, TRBV5-1 and TRBV20-1.

The library relied on PCR. Sequencer: Illumina HiSeq 2500. To reduce PCR and sequencing biases, unique molecular identifiers were incorporated into the TCR beta cDNA libraries. Per 1 to 10 million input T cells, approximately 500,000 cDNA molecules were obtained, such that each molecule approximated one T cell. The patient libraries were prepared and sequenced using the same protocol as the earlier healthy control dataset. Within a given batch, samples were prepared together, multiplexed and sequenced on the same HiSeq lane. The study's processing was this. Raw barcoded reads were processed with MIGEC, discarding single-read molecular identifier groups before consensus assembly and CDR3 extraction. Clonotype tables were post-analysed with VDJtools, and diversity was normalized by down-sampling all datasets to the smallest sample size. To correct batch-related cross-sample contamination, repertoire overlap clustering matched CDR3 amino acid sequences but not nucleotide sequences. TCRdb trimmed the raw reads at Q25, called clones with MiXCR and kept productive beta chains. Records with the same CDR3 protein are collapsed into one entry carrying the most frequent genes and DNA. TCRdb, not the authors, supplied the V and J calls. The sample contains approximately 690,000 distinct CDR3 sequences, approximately 60% of them found a single time. Around 11% of the sample belongs to the ten largest clones.

TCR beta repertoires were profiled from peripheral blood of roughly 13 young patients with multiple sclerosis to demonstrate the VDJtools post-analysis software. The patients with multiple sclerosis were children and adolescents between 6 and 15 years of age. The rearranged chain carries TRBV20-1 and TRBJ2-1; TRBD1 fits 12 bases in the junction. The sample consisted of blood. The sequence was obtained from a girl aged 2-10 years with multiple sclerosis. The CDR3 has the sequence CSARGQGAVDEQFF. The nucleotides read TGCAGTGCTAGGGGACAGGGGGCAGTCGATGAGCAGTTCTTC.